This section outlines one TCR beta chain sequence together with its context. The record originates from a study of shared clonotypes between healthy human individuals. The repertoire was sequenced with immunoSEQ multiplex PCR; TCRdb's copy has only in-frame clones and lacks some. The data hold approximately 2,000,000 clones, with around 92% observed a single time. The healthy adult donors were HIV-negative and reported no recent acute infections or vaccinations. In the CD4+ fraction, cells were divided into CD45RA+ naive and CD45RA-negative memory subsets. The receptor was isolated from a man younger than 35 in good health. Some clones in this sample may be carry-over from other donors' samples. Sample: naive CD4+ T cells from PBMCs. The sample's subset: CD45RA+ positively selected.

The CDR3 is CASSSGLAGGTQYF. The CDR3 DNA sequence: TGCGCCAGCAGCTCGGGACTAGCGGGGGGTACGCAGTATTTT. The gene calls are TRBV5-1 and TRBJ2-3; TRBD2 matches 15 bases. The germline gives CDR1 SGHRS, CDR2 YFSETQ. J gave up 8 bases and V 3 bases, and 1 base lay outside the gene matches. This CDR3 has 14 amino acids.